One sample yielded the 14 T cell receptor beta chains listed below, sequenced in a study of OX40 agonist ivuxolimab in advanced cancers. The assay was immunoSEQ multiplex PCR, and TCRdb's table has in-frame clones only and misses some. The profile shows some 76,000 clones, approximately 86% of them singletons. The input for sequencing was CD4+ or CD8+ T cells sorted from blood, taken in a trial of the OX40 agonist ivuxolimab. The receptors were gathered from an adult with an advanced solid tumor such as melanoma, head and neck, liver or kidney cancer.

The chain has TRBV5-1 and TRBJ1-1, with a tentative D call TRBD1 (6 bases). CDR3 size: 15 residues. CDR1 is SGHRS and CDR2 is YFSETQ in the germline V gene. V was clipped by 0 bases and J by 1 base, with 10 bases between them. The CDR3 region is CASSLGGTQNTEAFF. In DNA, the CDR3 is TGCGCCAGCAGCTTGGGGGGGACACAGAACACTGAAGCTTTCTTT. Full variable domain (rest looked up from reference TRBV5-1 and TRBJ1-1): KAGVTQTPRYLIKTRGQQVTLSCSPISGHRSVSWYQQTPGQGLQFLFEYFSETQRNKGNFPGRFSGRQFSNSRSEMNVSTLELGDSALYLCASSLGGTQNTEAFFGQGTRLTVV.

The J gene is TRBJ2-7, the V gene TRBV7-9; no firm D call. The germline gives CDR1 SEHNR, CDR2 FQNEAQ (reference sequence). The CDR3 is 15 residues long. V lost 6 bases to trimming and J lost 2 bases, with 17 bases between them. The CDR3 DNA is TGTGCCAGCAGTCAAGATCTGGGAAGAGCCTACGAGCAGTACTTC. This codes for CASSQDLGRAYEQYF. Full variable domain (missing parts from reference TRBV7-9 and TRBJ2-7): DTGVSQNPRHKITKRGQNVTFRCDPISEHNRLYWYRQTLGQGPEFLTYFQNEAQLEKSRLLSDRFSAERPKGSFSTLEIQRTEQGDSAMYLCASSQDLGRAYEQYFGPGTRLTVT.

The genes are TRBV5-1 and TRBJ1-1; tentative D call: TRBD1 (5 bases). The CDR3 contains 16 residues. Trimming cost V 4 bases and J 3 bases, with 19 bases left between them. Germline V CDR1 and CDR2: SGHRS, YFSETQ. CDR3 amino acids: CASSPTRGSRDTEAFF. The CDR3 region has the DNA TGCGCCAGCAGCCCTACTCGGGGGTCCAGGGACACTGAAGCTTTCTTT.

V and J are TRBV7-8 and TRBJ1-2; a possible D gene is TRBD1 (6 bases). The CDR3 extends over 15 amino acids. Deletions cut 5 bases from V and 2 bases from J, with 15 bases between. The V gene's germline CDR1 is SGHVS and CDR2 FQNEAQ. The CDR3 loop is CASSRGTFGNYGYTF. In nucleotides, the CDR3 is TGTGCCAGCAGCCGCGGGACATTTGGGAACTATGGCTACACCTTC.

The CDR3 DNA reads TGTGCCAGCAGCTCACCGGGCCCCTTCTCCTACAATGAGCAGTTCTTC. It codes for CASSSPGPFSYNEQFF. The rearrangement uses TRBV5-4 and TRBJ2-1, with D uncertain. V was clipped by 3 bases and J by 0 bases, with 13 bases between them. Germline V gene sequence: CDR1 SGHNT, CDR2 YYREEE (reference sequence). The CDR3 spans 16 residues.

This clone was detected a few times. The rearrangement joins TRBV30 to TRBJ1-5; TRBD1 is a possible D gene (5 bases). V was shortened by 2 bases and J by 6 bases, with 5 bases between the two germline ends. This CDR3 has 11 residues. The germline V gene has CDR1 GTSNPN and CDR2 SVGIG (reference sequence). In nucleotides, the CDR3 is TGTGCCTGGAGTAGGGGTCAGCCCCAGCATTTT. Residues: CAWSRGQPQHF.

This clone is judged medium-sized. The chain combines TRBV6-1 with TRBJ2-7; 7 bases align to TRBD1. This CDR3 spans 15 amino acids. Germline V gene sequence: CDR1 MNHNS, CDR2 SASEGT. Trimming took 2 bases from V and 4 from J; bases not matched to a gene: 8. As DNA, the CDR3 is TGTGCCAGCAGTGAATCAACAGGGGTAGTATACGAGCAGTACTTC. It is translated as CASSESTGVVYEQYF.

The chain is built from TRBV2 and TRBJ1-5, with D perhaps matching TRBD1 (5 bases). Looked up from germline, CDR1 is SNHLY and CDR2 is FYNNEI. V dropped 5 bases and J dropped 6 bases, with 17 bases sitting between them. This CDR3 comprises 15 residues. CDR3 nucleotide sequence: TGTGCCAGCAGTCGAGGGGTGGACGGCTTTCAGCCCCAGCATTTT. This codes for CASSRGVDGFQPQHF.

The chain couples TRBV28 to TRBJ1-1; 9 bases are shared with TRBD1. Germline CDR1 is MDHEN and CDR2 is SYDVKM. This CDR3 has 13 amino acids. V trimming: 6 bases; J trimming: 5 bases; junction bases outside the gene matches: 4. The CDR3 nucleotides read TGTGCCAGCAGGGAACAGGGGGCGACTGAAGCTTTCTTT. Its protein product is CASREQGATEAFF.

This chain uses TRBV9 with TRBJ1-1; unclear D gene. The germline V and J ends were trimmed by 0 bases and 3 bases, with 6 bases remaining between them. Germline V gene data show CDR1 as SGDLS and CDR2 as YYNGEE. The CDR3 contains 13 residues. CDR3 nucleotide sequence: TGTGCCAGCAGCGTAGCCCAGGACACTGAAGCTTTCTTT. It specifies CASSVAQDTEAFF.

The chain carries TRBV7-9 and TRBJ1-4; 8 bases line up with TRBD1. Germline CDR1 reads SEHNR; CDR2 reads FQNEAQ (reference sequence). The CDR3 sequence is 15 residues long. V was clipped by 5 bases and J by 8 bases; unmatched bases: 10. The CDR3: CASSPPTGVGEKLFF. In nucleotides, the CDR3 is TGTGCCAGCAGCCCACCGACAGGGGTGGGGGAAAAACTGTTTTTT.

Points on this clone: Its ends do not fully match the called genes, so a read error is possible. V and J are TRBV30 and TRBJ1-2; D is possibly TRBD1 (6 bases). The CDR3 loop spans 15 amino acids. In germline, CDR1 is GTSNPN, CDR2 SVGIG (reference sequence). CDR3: CAWSDEGVPKYGYTF. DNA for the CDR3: TGTGCCTGGAGTGACGAGGGGGTCCCTAAGTATGGCTACACCTTC. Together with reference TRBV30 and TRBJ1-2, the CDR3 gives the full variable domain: SQTIHQWPATLVQPVGSPLSLECTVEGTSNPNLYWYRQAAGRGLQLLFYSVGIGQISSEVPQNLSASRPQDRQFILSSKKLLLSDSGFYLCAWSDEGVPKYGYTFGSGTRLTVV.

CDR3 coding DNA: TGTGCCTGGAACAGGAGAAACACTGAAGCTTTCTTT. Translation gives CAWNRRNTEAFF. The rearrangement joins TRBV30 to TRBJ1-1; a weak D match, TRBD1 (5 bases). V shed 4 bases and J shed 2 bases, with 8 bases lying between them. This CDR3 spans 12 amino acids. CDR1 and CDR2 (germline): GTSNPN, SVGIG (reference sequence).

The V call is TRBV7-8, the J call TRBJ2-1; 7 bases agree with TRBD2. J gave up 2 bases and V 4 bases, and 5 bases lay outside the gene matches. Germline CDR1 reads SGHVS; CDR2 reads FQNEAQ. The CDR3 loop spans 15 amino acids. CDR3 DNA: TGTGCCAGCAGCTCCGGGGGGAACACCTACAATGAGCAGTTCTTC. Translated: CASSSGGNTYNEQFF.